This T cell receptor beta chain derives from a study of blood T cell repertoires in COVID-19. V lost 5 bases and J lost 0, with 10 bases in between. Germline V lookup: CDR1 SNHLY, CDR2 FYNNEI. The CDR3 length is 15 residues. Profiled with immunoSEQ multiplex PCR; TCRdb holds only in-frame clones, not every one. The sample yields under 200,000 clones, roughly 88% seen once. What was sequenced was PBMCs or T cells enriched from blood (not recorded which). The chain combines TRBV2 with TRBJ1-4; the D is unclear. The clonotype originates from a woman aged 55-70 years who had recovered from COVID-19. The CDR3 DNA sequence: TGTGCCAGCAGTTTTTCTAAAGCAACTAATGAAAAACTGTTTTTT. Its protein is CASSFSKATNEKLFF.